The T cell receptor beta chain described here comes from a study of cytomegalovirus exposure and HLA in healthy donors. The study's findings and limits: Likely technical artifact: a cluster of highly shared sequence variants. Testing in vitro showed three CMV-associated chains specific for CMV antigens. With further analysis later on, most CMV-associated TCR beta chains appeared HLA-restricted.

Each donor's status was that of a healthy bone marrow donor. It was with 60 Vbeta and 13 Jbeta primers that the PCR ran. TCRdb's table, derived via immunoSEQ multiplex PCR, lists solely in-frame clones and lacks some. This table has around 90,000 clones, about 85% appearing once. Points on this clone: Its antigen remains unknown.

CDR3 length: 15 amino acids. This clonotype originated in a man in his forties or fifties in good health and CMV-seropositive. V is TRBV21-1 and J is TRBJ2-1; whether TRBD2, the table's D call, matches the DNA was not checked. TRBV21-1 is deemed a pseudogene. The sequenced sample consisted of PBMCs. The CDR3 nucleotides read TGTGCCAGCAGCAAGAGGACTAGCGGGAGTCTTGAGCAGTTCTTC. Protein sequence: CASSKRTSGSLEQFF.